The next 16 T cell receptor beta chains were all read from a single sample in a study of CD8 T cells in Susac syndrome. Reverse transcription used roughly 0.45 to 1 ug RNA and random hexamers. TCRdb reprocessed the immunoSEQ multiplex PCR reads with MiXCR, giving one entry per CDR3 protein. Found here are about 130,000 distinct CDR3 sequences, about 94% of them singletons; the top ten hold roughly 0.087%. The sequencing sample was made of CD4+ T cells from PBMCs. The receptors stem from a human donor in good health.

This rearrangement joins TRBV29-1 to TRBJ2-3; D perhaps matches TRBD2 (6 bases). Germline V gene data show CDR1 as SQVTM and CDR2 as ANQGSEA. The CDR3 loop spans 14 amino acids. V lost 4 bases and J lost 2, with 13 bases in between. This CDR3 is CSVAGRTTTDTQYF. CDR3 DNA: TGCAGCGTTGCGGGCAGGACTACCACAGATACGCAGTATTTT.

V and J are TRBV12-3 or TRBV12-4 and TRBJ2-7; 9 bases match TRBD1. The CDR3 has 13 residues. The trim removed 6 bases at V and 3 bases at J, leaving 3 bases unmatched. In DNA, the CDR3 is TGTGCCAGCAGCTCGGGACAGGGCTACGAGCAGTACTTC. This translates into CASSSGQGYEQYF.

This chain links TRBV29-1 with TRBJ2-6; D is ambiguous. The V and J ends lost 4 bases and 0 bases respectively, with 13 bases between them. The CDR3 is 16 residues long. The V gene's germline CDR1 is SQVTM and CDR2 ANQGSEA. Here the CDR3 DNA reads TGCAGCGTTGTAATCGGTGTGGACTCTGGGGCCAACGTCCTGACTTTC. Translated, it gives CSVVIGVDSGANVLTF. Supplemented by reference TRBV29-1 and TRBJ2-6, the full variable domain reads SAVISQKPSRDICQRGTSLTIQCQVDSQVTMMFWYRQQPGQSLTLIATANQGSEATYESGFVIDKFPISRPNLTFSTLTVSNMSPEDSSIYLCSVVIGVDSGANVLTFGAGSRLTVL.

The chain couples TRBV5-1 to TRBJ2-3, with 7 bases that match TRBD2. The CDR3 sequence is 17 residues long. V was pared by 4 bases and J by 4 bases, with 15 bases of the junction left unmatched. Germline V gene lookup returns CDR1 SGHRS and CDR2 YFSETQ. The CDR3 sequence is CASSASPRGSRADTQYF. In nucleotides, the CDR3 is TGCGCCAGCAGCGCCTCCCCCCGCGGGAGTCGCGCAGATACGCAGTATTTT.

The rearrangement joins TRBV10-3 to TRBJ2-5; D remains ambiguous. The germline gives CDR1 ENHRY, CDR2 SYGVKD. The CDR3 loop spans 15 amino acids. Trimming stripped 2 bases from V and 9 bases from J, with 19 bases between. CDR3 sequence (DNA): TGTGCCATCAGTGAGGACACAGTTGGCCCAAGGGCCCAGTACTTC. The encoded protein is CAISEDTVGPRAQYF.

The chain is built from TRBV24-1 and TRBJ2-7; D may be TRBD1 (6 bases). Germline V gene sequence: CDR1 KGHDR, CDR2 SFDVKD. There are 13 residues in the CDR3. Deletions cut 4 bases from V and 9 bases from J, with 15 bases between. CDR3 DNA sequence: TGTGCCACCAGTGACCACAGGGTTGCGGGGCAGTACTTC. Its protein is CATSDHRVAGQYF.

V is TRBV11-2 and J is TRBJ2-3; D gene uncertain. V was shortened by 0 bases and J by 1 base, with 2 bases between the two germline ends. The germline gives CDR1 SGHAT, CDR2 FQNNGV. This CDR3 spans 13 amino acids. The CDR3 is CASSLDRTDTQYF. The DNA of the CDR3 is TGTGCCAGCAGCTTAGACCGCACAGATACGCAGTATTTT. The entire variable domain, with the rest obtained from reference TRBV11-2 and TRBJ2-3, is as follows: EAGVAQSPRYKIIEKRQSVAFWCNPISGHATLYWYQQILGQGPKLLIQFQNNGVVDDSQLPKDRFSAERLKGVDSTLKIQPAKLEDSAVYLCASSLDRTDTQYFGPGTRLTVL.

The gene calls are TRBV5-1 and TRBJ2-1; D may be TRBD2 (6 bases). V lost 0 bases and J lost 5, with 9 bases in between. This CDR3 is 14 amino acids long. Germline values: CDR1 SGHRS, CDR2 YFSETQ. The CDR3: CASSLAGTDNEQFF. The CDR3 DNA reads as TGCGCCAGCAGCTTGGCCGGGACTGACAATGAGCAGTTCTTC. Using reference TRBV5-1 and TRBJ2-1 for the parts outside the CDR3, the full variable domain is KAGVTQTPRYLIKTRGQQVTLSCSPISGHRSVSWYQQTPGQGLQFLFEYFSETQRNKGNFPGRFSGRQFSNSRSEMNVSTLELGDSALYLCASSLAGTDNEQFFGPGTRLTVL.

CDR3 sequence (DNA): TGTGCCAGCAGCTTGACAGGGTTTTCCTACGAGCAGTACTTC. Residues: CASSLTGFSYEQYF. The chain recombines TRBV5-4 with TRBJ2-7; a possible D gene is TRBD1 (6 bases). V was trimmed by 1 base and J by 1 base, leaving 9 bases between them. Germline CDR1 is SGHNT and CDR2 is YYREEE (reference sequence). This CDR3 region has 14 residues.

The chain combines TRBV3-1 with TRBJ2-7; TRBD2 is a possible D gene (7 bases). This CDR3 has 14 amino acids. Trimming shortened V by 7 bases and J by 7 bases, and 20 bases separated the two germline ends. Germline values: CDR1 LGHDT, CDR2 YNNKEL (reference sequence). In DNA form, the CDR3 reads TGTGCCAGCAACACAGGGCTAGCGGAGAGGGAGCAGTACTTC. It is translated as CASNTGLAEREQYF.

This sequence joins TRBV25-1 and TRBJ2-1; maybe TRBD1 (7 bases). Germline V lookup: CDR1 MGHDK, CDR2 SYGVNS. The CDR3 extends over 12 amino acids. Trimming took 4 bases from V and 10 from J, leaving 11 bases between them. The CDR3 loop reads CASSGRGEEQFF. Here the CDR3 DNA reads TGTGCCAGCAGTGGCAGGGGGGAGGAGCAGTTCTTC.

The chain couples TRBV7-9 to TRBJ2-1; D might be TRBD2 (5 bases). The V end was cut by 7 bases, the J end by 0 bases, with 10 bases between. CDR3 size: 14 residues. Germline assignment: CDR1 SEHNR and CDR2 FQNEAQ (reference sequence). The CDR3, as DNA: TGTGCCAGCACCGCGGGTGCCTCCTACAATGAGCAGTTCTTC. This translates into CASTAGASYNEQFF.

The rearrangement uses TRBV6-1 and TRBJ2-2; D is uncertain. Trimming removed 11 bases from V and 4 bases from J, with 11 bases in between. Germline loops: CDR1 MNHNS, CDR2 SASEGT. The CDR3 is made up of 12 amino acids. CDR3 bases: TGTGCCGGCACCGTAGGCACCGGGGAGCTGTTTTTT. The encoded protein is CAGTVGTGELFF.

This chain links TRBV6-2 or TRBV6-3 with TRBJ1-2, with D maybe TRBD1 (5 bases). V shed 2 bases and J shed 7 bases, with 20 bases lying between them. This CDR3 is built from 16 residues. Germline assignment: CDR1 MNHEY and CDR2 SVGEGT. The CDR3 nucleotides read TGTGCCAGCAGTTACCTAACCCGGGGATACAGGAGTGGCTACACCTTC. Its protein is CASSYLTRGYRSGYTF.

This rearrangement joins TRBV19 to TRBJ1-4; tentative D call: TRBD1 (5 bases). CDR1 LNHDA and CDR2 SQIVND come from the germline V gene (reference sequence). The CDR3 runs 17 residues. The V end lost 5 bases, the J end lost 3 bases, and 19 bases lay between the germline ends. Here the CDR3 reads CASSPRDGLGPNEKLFF. CDR3 DNA sequence: TGTGCCAGTAGTCCCCGGGACGGACTGGGGCCTAATGAAAAACTGTTTTTT.

This chain uses TRBV18 with TRBJ1-2, with D uncertain. The CDR3 length is 14 residues. V lost 1 base and J lost 8, with 14 bases in between. Looked up from germline, CDR1 is KGHSH and CDR2 is LQKENI. The CDR3 reads CASSPLTEIGGYTF. The CDR3 DNA is TGTGCCAGCTCACCACTTACGGAGATTGGGGGCTACACCTTC.